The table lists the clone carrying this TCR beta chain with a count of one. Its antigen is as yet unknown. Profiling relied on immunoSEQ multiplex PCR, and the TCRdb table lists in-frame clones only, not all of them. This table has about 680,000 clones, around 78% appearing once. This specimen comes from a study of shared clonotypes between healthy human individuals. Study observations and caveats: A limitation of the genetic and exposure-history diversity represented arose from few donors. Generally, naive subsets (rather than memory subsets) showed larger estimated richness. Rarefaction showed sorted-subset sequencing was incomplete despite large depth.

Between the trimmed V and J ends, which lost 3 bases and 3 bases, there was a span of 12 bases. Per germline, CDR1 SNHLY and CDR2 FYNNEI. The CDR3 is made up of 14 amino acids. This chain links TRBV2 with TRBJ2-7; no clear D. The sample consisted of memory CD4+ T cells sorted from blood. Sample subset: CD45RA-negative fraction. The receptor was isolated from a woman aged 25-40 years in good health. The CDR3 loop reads CASSEKRNLYEQYF. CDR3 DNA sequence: TGTGCCAGCAGTGAGAAACGGAACCTCTACGAGCAGTACTTC.